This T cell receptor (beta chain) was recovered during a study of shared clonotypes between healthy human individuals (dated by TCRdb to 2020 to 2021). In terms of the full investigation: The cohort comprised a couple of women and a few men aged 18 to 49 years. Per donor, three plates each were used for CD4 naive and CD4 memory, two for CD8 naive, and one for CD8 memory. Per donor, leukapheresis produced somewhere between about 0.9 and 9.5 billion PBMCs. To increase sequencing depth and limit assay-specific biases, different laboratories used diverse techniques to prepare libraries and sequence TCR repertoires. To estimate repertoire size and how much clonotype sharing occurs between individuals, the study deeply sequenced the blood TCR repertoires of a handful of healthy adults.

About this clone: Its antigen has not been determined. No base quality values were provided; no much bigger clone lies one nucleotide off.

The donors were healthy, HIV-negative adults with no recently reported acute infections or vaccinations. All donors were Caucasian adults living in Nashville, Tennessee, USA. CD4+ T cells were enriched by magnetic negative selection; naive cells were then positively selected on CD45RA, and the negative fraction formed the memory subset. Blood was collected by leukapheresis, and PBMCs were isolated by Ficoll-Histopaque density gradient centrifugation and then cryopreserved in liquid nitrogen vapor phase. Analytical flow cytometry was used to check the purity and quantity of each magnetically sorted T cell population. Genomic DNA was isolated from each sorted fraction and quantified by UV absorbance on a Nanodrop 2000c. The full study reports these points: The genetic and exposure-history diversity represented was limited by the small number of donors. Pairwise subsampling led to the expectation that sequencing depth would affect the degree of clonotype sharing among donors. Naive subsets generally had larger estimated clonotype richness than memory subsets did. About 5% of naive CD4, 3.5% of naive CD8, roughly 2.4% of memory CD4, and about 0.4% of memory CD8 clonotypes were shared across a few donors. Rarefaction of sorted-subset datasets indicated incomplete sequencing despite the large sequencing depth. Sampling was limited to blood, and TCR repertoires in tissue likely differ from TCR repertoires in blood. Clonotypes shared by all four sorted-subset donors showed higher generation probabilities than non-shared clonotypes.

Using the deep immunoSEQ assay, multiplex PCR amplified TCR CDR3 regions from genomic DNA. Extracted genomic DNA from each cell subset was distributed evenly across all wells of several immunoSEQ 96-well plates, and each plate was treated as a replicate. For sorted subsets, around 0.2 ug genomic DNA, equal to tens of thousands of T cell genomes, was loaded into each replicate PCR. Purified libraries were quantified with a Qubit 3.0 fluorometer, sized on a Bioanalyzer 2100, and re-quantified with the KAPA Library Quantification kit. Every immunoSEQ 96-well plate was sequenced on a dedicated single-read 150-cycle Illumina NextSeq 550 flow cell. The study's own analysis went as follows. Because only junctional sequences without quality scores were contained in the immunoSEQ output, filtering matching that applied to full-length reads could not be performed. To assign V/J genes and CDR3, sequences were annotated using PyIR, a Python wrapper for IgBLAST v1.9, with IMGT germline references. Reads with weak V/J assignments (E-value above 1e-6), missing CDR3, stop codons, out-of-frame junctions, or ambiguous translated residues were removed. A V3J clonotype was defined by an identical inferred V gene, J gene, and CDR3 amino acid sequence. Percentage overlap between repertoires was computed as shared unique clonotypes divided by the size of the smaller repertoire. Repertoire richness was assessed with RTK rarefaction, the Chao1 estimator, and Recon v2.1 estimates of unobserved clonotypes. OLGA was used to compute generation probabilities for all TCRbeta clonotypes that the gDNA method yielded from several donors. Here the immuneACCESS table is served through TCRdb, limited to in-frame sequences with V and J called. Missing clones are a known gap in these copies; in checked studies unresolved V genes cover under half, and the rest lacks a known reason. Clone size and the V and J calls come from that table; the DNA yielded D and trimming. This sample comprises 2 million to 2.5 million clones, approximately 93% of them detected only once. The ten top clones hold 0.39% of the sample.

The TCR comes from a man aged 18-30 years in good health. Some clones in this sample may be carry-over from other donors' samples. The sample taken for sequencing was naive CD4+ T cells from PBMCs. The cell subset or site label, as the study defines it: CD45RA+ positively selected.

CDR3 sequence: CASAMRGTSADTQYF. The DNA sequence reads TGTGCCAGCGCAATGCGGGGGACTAGCGCAGATACGCAGTATTTT. The chain joins TRBV6-4 to TRBJ2-3; TRBD2 agrees with 10 junctional bases. From the cysteine up to the phenylalanine, the CDR3 has a length of 15 residues. Just the 45-base CDR3 DNA is kept, in frame starting at base 1. The germline V gene encodes CDR1 MRHNA and CDR2 SNTAGT. The junction shows trimming of 8 bases on V and 4 bases on J, and the gene matches do not reach 9 bases of it.